The entry below gives a single TCR beta chain sequence along with its context. The antigen is not known. The sample comes from a study of monozygotic twins with inflammatory bowel disease. Study observations and caveats: No separation of different T cell subtypes was possible. Researchers report that IBD patients shared fewer clonotypes with others than healthy twins, especially amid disease activity.

The CDR3 sequence is 13 residues long. CDR1 is DFQATT, CDR2 SNEGSKA, per germline (reference sequence). TCRdb re-called the 5' RACE reads, yielding one record per CDR3 amino acid sequence without DNA. This listing includes some 170,000 distinct CDR3 sequences. The sample consisted of blood. The rearrangement uses TRBV20-1 and TRBJ2-7. This sequence was found in a human donor with ulcerative colitis or Crohn's disease, or a healthy co-twin of an affected twin (not recorded which). The CDR3 reads CSAREAGLYEQYF.